A selection of T cell receptor beta chains follows, all from one sample in a study of identical twins. Each CDR3 protein is one row after TCRdb ran MiXCR on the 5' RACE reads. The repertoire holds about 720,000 distinct CDR3 sequences, with under 9% as singletons. These sequences were also reported in another study, on yellow fever vaccine responses in identical twins.

The sequencing input was PBMCs. These receptors came from a woman aged 18-29 years in good health. Each CDR3 is given with its conserved first and last residue. D genes are given only for firm matches. Clone size is not always given. Where it is, it says once, few, many or a class for expanded clones.

D gene,clone size,J gene,V gene,CDR3 protein,CDR3 DNA
NA,few,TRBJ2-1,TRBV7-9,CASSYSGAQFF,TGTGCCAGCAGCTACTCGGGTGCGCAGTTCTTC
TRBD2,few,TRBJ2-2,TRBV12-3/TRBV12-4,CASTPGLAKNTGELFF,TGTGCCAGCACCCCTGGACTAGCGAAAAACACCGGGGAGCTGTTTTTT
NA,NA,TRBJ1-2,TRBV2,CASSDWGPDGYTF,TGTGCCAGCAGTGATTGGGGGCCCGATGGCTACACCTTC
TRBD2,many,TRBJ2-1,TRBV6-2/TRBV6-3,CASSYSASGGNEQFF,TGTGCCAGCAGTTACTCGGCTAGCGGGGGTAATGAGCAGTTCTTC
NA,NA,TRBJ2-3,TRBV7-8,CASRPTEGTQYF,TGTGCCAGCCGACCTACCGAGGGTACGCAGTATTTT
NA,many,TRBJ2-7,TRBV10-2,CASSRLFSYEQYF,TGCGCCAGCAGCCGCCTGTTCTCCTACGAGCAGTACTTC
TRBD1,NA,TRBJ2-7,TRBV4-2,CASSRNRDRGLPEQYF,TGTGCCAGCAGCCGAAATCGGGACAGGGGCCTCCCCGAGCAGTACTTC
TRBD2,many,TRBJ2-1,TRBV24-1,CATSDGGLAGSWVNEQFF,TGTGCCACCAGTGATGGGGGACTAGCGGGTTCCTGGGTTAATGAGCAGTTCTTC
NA,few,TRBJ2-7,TRBV5-6,CASSRSGERRPTSPAEQYF,TGTGCCAGCAGCCGATCCGGGGAACGCCGGCCGACGTCCCCAGCCGAGCAGTACTTC
TRBD2,many,TRBJ2-2,TRBV29-1,CSVEDPSGLAGGSSGELFF,TGCAGCGTTGAAGACCCATCGGGACTAGCGGGGGGTTCATCCGGGGAGCTGTTTTTT
TRBD2,few,TRBJ2-4,TRBV5-4,CASSYLAGAGDIQYF,TGTGCCAGCAGCTACCTAGCGGGGGCAGGGGACATTCAGTACTTC
NA,few,TRBJ1-5,TRBV7-9,CASSGEGPQHF,TGTGCCAGCTCCGGGGAGGGGCCCCAGCATTTT
NA,NA,TRBJ1-4,TRBV20-1,CSAKVVGATNEKLFF,TGCAGTGCTAAAGTAGTGGGGGCAACTAATGAAAAACTGTTTTTT
NA,many,TRBJ2-1,TRBV6-2/TRBV6-3,CASSYLQGYEQFF,TGTGCCAGCAGTTACCTACAGGGTTATGAGCAGTTCTTC
NA,few,TRBJ2-6,TRBV6-1,CASNTGSGANVLTF,TGTGCCAGCAATACAGGGTCTGGGGCCAACGTCCTGACTTTC
NA,few,TRBJ2-5,TRBV7-9,CASSLVVSGSGTQYF,TGTGCCAGCAGCTTAGTCGTCTCGGGGTCAGGGACCCAGTACTTC
NA,NA,TRBJ1-1,TRBV27,CASSFDSSNTEAFF,TGTGCCAGCAGTTTCGACAGTTCGAACACTGAAGCTTTCTTT
NA,NA,TRBJ2-3,TRBV6-2/TRBV6-3,CASSTPTSLLTDTQYF,TGTGCCAGCAGCACACCCACGAGTCTACTAACAGATACGCAGTATTTT
NA,many,TRBJ2-4,TRBV20-1,CSASRDNLNIQYF,TGCAGTGCTAGCCGGGACAATTTAAACATTCAGTACTTC
TRBD2,NA,TRBJ2-2,TRBV5-4,CASSFGLAGGFTGELFF,TGTGCCAGCAGCTTCGGACTAGCGGGAGGTTTTACCGGGGAGCTGTTTTTT
TRBD2,NA,TRBJ2-5,TRBV7-2,CASGLAGALETQYF,TGTGCCAGCGGACTAGCGGGAGCGTTGGAGACCCAGTACTTC
NA,few,TRBJ2-4,TRBV25-1,CASSGTGLKNIQYF,TGTGCCAGCAGTGGGACGGGCCTAAAAAACATTCAGTACTTC
TRBD2,few,TRBJ2-1,TRBV7-2,CASSPPGTSGIDEQFF,TGTGCCAGCAGCCCGCCCGGGACTAGCGGGATCGATGAGCAGTTCTTC
NA,many,TRBJ2-2,TRBV27,CASSHRESGELFF,TGTGCCAGCAGTCACAGGGAGTCCGGGGAGCTGTTTTTT
NA,few,TRBJ2-3,TRBV28,CASSLGLGQPRLTDTQYF,TGTGCCAGCAGCCTAGGGTTAGGACAACCGCGACTCACAGATACGCAGTATTTT
NA,NA,TRBJ2-5,TRBV10-1,CASSDRGRETQYF,TGCGCCAGCAGTGATCGGGGTCGCGAGACCCAGTACTTC
TRBD2,many,TRBJ2-7,TRBV28,CASSLLTSGSYEQYF,TGTGCCAGCAGCCTACTGACTAGCGGCTCCTACGAGCAGTACTTC